A single sample gave rise to the 19 T cell receptor beta chains below, sequenced in a study of response to subunit inactivated influenza vaccine. TCRdb ran MiXCR on the RT-PCR reads and lists one entry per CDR3 protein. The data show 500,000 to 550,000 distinct CDR3 sequences, roughly 25% seen once. These records were also assigned to another study, of T cells expressing NK-cell markers. That work states: TCR beta cDNA was generated via 5'RACE template switching incorporating UMIs.

The starting material was CD4+ T cells sorted from PBMCs, obtained approximately 13 days after vaccination. All receptors derive from a man in his fifties or sixties who received an inactivated influenza vaccine.

The V gene is TRBV20-1, the J gene TRBJ2-1, with D possibly TRBD2 on 5 matching bases. The CDR3 has 15 amino acids. The germline V gene has CDR1 DFQATT and CDR2 SNEGSKA (reference sequence). Trimming pared 0 bases from V and 0 bases from J, leaving 9 bases between. CDR3 sequence reads: CSARDGGRSYNEQFF. CDR3 nucleotide sequence: TGCAGTGCTAGAGACGGCGGGCGCTCCTACAATGAGCAGTTCTTC.

The gene calls are TRBV28 and TRBJ1-2, with D possibly TRBD1 on 5 matching bases. The CDR3 is 13 residues long. The V and J ends lost 11 bases and 0 bases respectively, with 13 bases between them. The germline V gene has CDR1 MDHEN and CDR2 SYDVKM. The CDR3 spells CAEAGPSNYGYTF. CDR3 DNA sequence: TGTGCCGAGGCAGGGCCCTCTAACTATGGCTACACCTTC.

This clonotype showed up just a few times. The chain is built from TRBV6-5 and TRBJ2-5, with D possibly TRBD2 on 6 matching bases. With 0 bases removed from V and 5 bases from J, the gap between germline ends came to 16 bases. The CDR3 is 16 amino acids. Germline CDR1 and CDR2: MNHEY and SVGAGI. CDR3 DNA sequence: TGTGCCAGCAGTTACTCTTCCACGGGGGTTTTCGAGACCCAGTACTTC. Translated: CASSYSSTGVFETQYF.

The chain employs TRBV6-2 or TRBV6-3 and TRBJ1-5, with D maybe TRBD1 (6 bases). Germline V gene lookup returns CDR1 MNHEY and CDR2 SVGEGT. The CDR3 consists of 14 residues. The V gene lost 6 bases and the J gene lost 11 bases, with 20 bases spanning the gap. Here the CDR3 reads CASSGGFPPPSQHF. In nucleotides, the CDR3 is TGTGCCAGCAGCGGGGGCTTCCCGCCACCTTCCCAGCATTTT.

The rearrangement links TRBV19 to TRBJ2-1; tentatively, D is TRBD2 (6 bases). Trimming pared 5 bases from V and 3 bases from J, leaving 20 bases between. Germline V lookup: CDR1 LNHDA, CDR2 SQIVND (reference sequence). The CDR3 runs 17 residues. CDR3 sequence: CASSALAGMTNYNEQFF. Here the CDR3 DNA reads TGTGCCAGTAGTGCGCTGGCGGGGATGACCAACTACAATGAGCAGTTCTTC.

In this sample, this clonotype turned up a few times. The CDR3 protein is CSAQRLLGRADTQYF. The CDR3 DNA follows: TGCAGTGCCCAAAGACTCCTAGGAAGGGCGGATACGCAGTATTTT. The chain recombines TRBV20-1 with TRBJ2-3; D is undetermined. Trimming stripped 6 bases from V and 6 bases from J, with 22 bases between. The CDR3 runs to 15 residues. Germline loops: CDR1 DFQATT, CDR2 SNEGSKA (reference sequence).

This chain joins TRBV11-1 and TRBJ2-1; D tentatively reads TRBD1 or TRBD2 (6 bases each). Trimming shortened V by 0 bases and J by 5 bases, and 20 bases separated the two germline ends. Germline values: CDR1 SGHAT, CDR2 FQDESV (reference sequence). The CDR3 has 18 residues. CDR3 loop: CASSLARGDTGADNEQFF. CDR3 nucleotides: TGTGCCAGCAGCTTAGCACGAGGGGACACGGGAGCCGACAATGAGCAGTTCTTC.

This clonotype was seen more than once but under ten times. The CDR3: CASSSPDRLTETQYF. CDR3 coding DNA: TGTGCCAGCAGCTCCCCGGACAGGCTCACGGAGACCCAGTACTTC. The V gene is TRBV3-1, the J gene TRBJ2-5, with 7 bases that match TRBD1. Germline lookup yields CDR1 LGHDT and CDR2 YNNKEL (reference sequence). There are 15 residues in the CDR3. Germline trimming cut 5 bases from V and 5 bases from J; bases unmatched to any gene: 11.

CDR3 bases: TGTGCCAGCAGCGCCGATACAGGGCTCAAACAAGAGACCCAGTACTTC. Amino acids: CASSADTGLKQETQYF. This chain links TRBV7-3 with TRBJ2-5, with D possibly TRBD1 on 6 matching bases. Germline values: CDR1 SGHTA, CDR2 FQGTGA. This CDR3 has 16 amino acids. Trimming left V 5 bases short and J 2 bases short, with 18 bases between.

V and J are TRBV27 and TRBJ2-7, with TRBD1 matching 9 bases. Trimming at V came to 6 bases and at J to 3 bases, leaving 9 bases not matched to a gene. This CDR3 contains 15 residues. Germline values: CDR1 MNHEY, CDR2 SMNVEV (reference sequence). CDR3 in amino acids: CASSQEWTGVYEQYF. The CDR3 DNA follows: TGTGCCAGCAGCCAGGAGTGGACAGGGGTCTACGAGCAGTACTTC.

The chain uses TRBV24-1 and TRBJ1-2, with D maybe TRBD1 (5 bases). Trimming shortened V by 2 bases and J by 0 bases, and 9 bases separated the two germline ends. The CDR3 totals 15 residues. Germline CDR1 KGHDR, CDR2 SFDVKD. CDR3 in amino acids: CATSDWDGTNYGYTF. The CDR3 DNA is TGTGCCACCAGTGATTGGGACGGCACTAACTATGGCTACACCTTC.

In this sample, this clonotype turned up once. The junction departs from the called germline gene at one end, perhaps through a read error. The V and J genes are TRBV19 and TRBJ2-6; 8 bases agree with TRBD1. CDR3 size: 18 residues. Germline V gene data show CDR1 as LNHDA and CDR2 as SQIVND (reference sequence). The CDR3 nucleotides are TGTGCCAGTAGGATAGACAGGGGCAGCGTCTCTGGGGCCAACGTCCTGACTTTC. Translating gives CASRIDRGSVSGANVLTF.

This clonotype was counted a few times. The chain has TRBV2 and TRBJ2-7, with 9 bases matching TRBD2. The CDR3 has 14 amino acids. Germline CDR1 is SNHLY and CDR2 is FYNNEI. V lost 4 bases and J lost 2; bases outside the gene matches: 3. The CDR3 sequence is CASSGVAGAYEQYF. The DNA for the CDR3 is TGTGCCAGCAGTGGTGTAGCGGGGGCCTACGAGCAGTACTTC.

This clonotype was seen more than once but under ten times. J is TRBJ2-2 and V is TRBV28; D is undetermined. The CDR3 consists of 21 residues. Germline V gives CDR1 MDHEN, CDR2 SYDVKM. V lost 7 bases, J lost 6 bases, and 36 bases lay in between. The DNA for the CDR3 is TGTGCCAGCAATAAGGGCCCTTCGCTCACTAAAGGGTCTCGTTCGGCCGGGGAGCTGTTTTTT. Its protein is CASNKGPSLTKGSRSAGELFF. Variable domain in full (rest from reference TRBV28 and TRBJ2-2): DVKVTQSSRYLVKRTGEKVFLECVQDMDHENMFWYRQDPGLGLRLIYFSYDVKMKEKGDIPEGYSVSREKKERFSLILESASTNQTSMYLCASNKGPSLTKGSRSAGELFFGEGSRLTVL.

The chain recombines TRBV28 with TRBJ2-7, with D tentatively TRBD1 or TRBD2 (5 bases each). Germline V gene lookup returns CDR1 MDHEN and CDR2 SYDVKM. There are 15 residues in the CDR3. Trimming took off 10 bases at V and 0 bases at J, with 19 bases between the two ends. Written as DNA, the CDR3 is TGTGCCATCAATGACCGGGGACGGAGCTCCTACGAGCAGTACTTC. Protein product: CAINDRGRSSYEQYF.

This clonotype showed up just a few times. The chain couples TRBV5-6 to TRBJ2-7; 9 bases are a match to TRBD1. Trimming cost V 1 base and J 5 bases; bases outside gene matches: 10. The CDR3 runs 16 residues. Germline V gene data show CDR1 as SGHDT and CDR2 as YYEEEE. The CDR3 sequence: CASSLLTGTGSHEQYF. The CDR3, as DNA: TGTGCCAGCAGCTTGCTAACCGGGACAGGGTCCCACGAGCAGTACTTC.

The genes are TRBV18 and TRBJ2-5; no clear D. V lost 2 bases to trimming and J lost 4 bases, with 5 bases between them. The CDR3 totals 12 residues. CDR1 and CDR2 (germline): KGHSH, LQKENI. CDR3 sequence (DNA): TGTGCCAGCTCACCATTTCGAGAGACCCAGTACTTC. This translates into CASSPFRETQYF. The whole variable domain, filled in from reference TRBV18 and TRBJ2-5, reads NAGVMQNPRHLVRRRGQEARLRCSPMKGHSHVYWYRQLPEEGLKFMVYLQKENIIDESGMPKERFSAEFPKEGPSILRIQQVVRGDSAAYFCASSPFRETQYFGPGTRLLVL.

This chain uses TRBV3-1 with TRBJ1-5; 10 bases fit TRBD1. Trimming at V came to 2 bases and at J to 1 base, leaving 8 bases not matched to a gene. The germline V gene has CDR1 LGHDT and CDR2 YNNKEL (reference sequence). The CDR3 has 18 amino acids. CDR3 in DNA: TGTGCCAGCAGCCAATCCAGGACAGGGGGTGCCAGCAATCAGCCCCAGCATTTT. It translates to CASSQSRTGGASNQPQHF.

J is TRBJ2-7 and V is TRBV7-2, with D hard to call. The CDR3 covers 14 residues. V lost 2 bases, J lost 1 base, and 9 bases lay in between. Germline CDR1 SGHTA, CDR2 FQGNSA. CDR3 nucleotides: TGTGCCAGCAGCTTAAGTTACGGGTCCTACGAGCAGTACTTC. As protein: CASSLSYGSYEQYF.